This TCR beta chain was sequenced during a study of T cell repertoires in aging, cancer and after chemotherapy. This clonotype is medium-sized by share. Amplification of TCR beta used genomic DNA extracted from peripheral blood. The CDR3 spans 15 residues. Per germline, CDR1 MNHEY and CDR2 SVGAGI. V trimming: 4 bases; J trimming: 7 bases; junction bases outside the gene matches: 6. TRB rearrangements spanning V, D and J were amplified using mixed TRB-A/B primers. TCRdb independently ran MiXCR on the multiplex PCR reads; one entry per CDR3 protein. The profile shows 12,000 or so distinct CDR3 sequences, around a quarter of them singletons.

The origin of this receptor is a human donor in good health. The sample comprised blood. The rearrangement links TRBV6-5 to TRBJ1-6, with 8 positions matching TRBD1. CDR3 amino acids: CASSSRTGQNSPLHF. The CDR3 nucleotides read TGTGCCAGCAGTTCACGGACAGGGCAAAATTCACCCCTCCACTTT.